The present TCR beta chain was sequenced within a study of OX40 agonist ivuxolimab in advanced cancers. Overall study context: Hepatocellular carcinoma, melanoma, renal cell or head and neck cancer affected the dose-escalation patients.

Germline-derived CDR1 and CDR2 are SNHLY and FYNNEI. The CDR3 contains 15 residues. The V and J ends lost 8 bases and 0 bases respectively, with 11 bases between them. The table came from immunoSEQ multiplex PCR; TCRdb's copy has only in-frame clones and leaves some out. The sample yields 40,000 to 65,000 clones, approximately 81% seen once. Autoimmune disease history or systemic immunosuppression was exclusionary. This chain uses TRBV2 with TRBJ2-6; TRBD2 might be the D (6 bases). This sequence was found in an adult with an advanced solid tumor such as melanoma, head and neck, liver or kidney cancer. This specimen consisted of CD4+ or CD8+ T cells sorted from blood, obtained in a trial of the OX40 agonist ivuxolimab. CDR3 region: CASGGTHSGANVLTF. The DNA of the CDR3 is TGTGCCAGCGGCGGGACCCACTCTGGGGCCAACGTCCTGACTTTC.